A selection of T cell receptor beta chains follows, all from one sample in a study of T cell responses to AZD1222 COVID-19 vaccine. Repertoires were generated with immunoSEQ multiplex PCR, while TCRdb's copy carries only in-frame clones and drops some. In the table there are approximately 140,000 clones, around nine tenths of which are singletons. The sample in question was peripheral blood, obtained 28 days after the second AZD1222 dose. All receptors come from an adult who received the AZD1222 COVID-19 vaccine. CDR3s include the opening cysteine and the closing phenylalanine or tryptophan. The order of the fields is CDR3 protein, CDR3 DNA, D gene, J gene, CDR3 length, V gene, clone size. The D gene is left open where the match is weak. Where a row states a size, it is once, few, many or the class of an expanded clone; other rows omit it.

CDR3 protein: CASSLPGTGGWGGYTF
CDR3 DNA: TGTGCCAGCAGCCTCCCCGGGACAGGGGGCTGGGGTGGCTACACCTTC
D gene: TRBD1
J gene: TRBJ1-2
CDR3 length: 16
V gene: TRBV3-1/TRBV3-2
clone size: NA

CDR3 protein: CASSSVSGLGYGYTF
CDR3 DNA: TGTGCCAGCAGTTCAGTCTCTGGGTTGGGCTATGGCTACACCTTC
D gene: NA
J gene: TRBJ1-2
CDR3 length: 15
V gene: TRBV6-5
clone size: NA

CDR3 protein: CASSVEGAINEKLFF
CDR3 DNA: TGTGCCAGCAGCGTGGAAGGGGCGATTAATGAAAAACTGTTTTTT
D gene: NA
J gene: TRBJ1-4
CDR3 length: 15
V gene: TRBV9
clone size: NA

CDR3 protein: CASSLGTARELFF
CDR3 DNA: TGTGCCAGCAGCTTGGGGACTGCAAGGGAGCTGTTTTTT
D gene: NA
J gene: TRBJ2-2
CDR3 length: 13
V gene: TRBV7-9
clone size: NA

CDR3 protein: CASSSTTGTSGSYEQYF
CDR3 DNA: TGTGCCAGCTCCAGTACAACCGGGACTAGCGGCTCCTACGAGCAGTACTTC
D gene: TRBD2
J gene: TRBJ2-7
CDR3 length: 17
V gene: TRBV18
clone size: NA

CDR3 protein: CASSRGQGSYEQYF
CDR3 DNA: TGCGCCAGCAGCCGGGGACAGGGAAGCTACGAGCAGTACTTC
D gene: TRBD1
J gene: TRBJ2-7
CDR3 length: 14
V gene: TRBV4-1
clone size: NA

CDR3 protein: CASTGGGGTNEKLFF
CDR3 DNA: TGTGCCAGTACCGGAGGAGGGGGTACTAATGAAAAACTGTTTTTT
D gene: NA
J gene: TRBJ1-4
CDR3 length: 15
V gene: TRBV19
clone size: NA

CDR3 protein: CASSWGAGDTDTQYF
CDR3 DNA: TGTGCCAGCAGTTGGGGGGCAGGGGACACAGATACGCAGTATTTT
D gene: NA
J gene: TRBJ2-3
CDR3 length: 15
V gene: TRBV6-5
clone size: NA

CDR3 protein: CASSLVGRDEAFF
CDR3 DNA: TGTGCCAGCAGCTTAGTGGGCAGGGATGAAGCTTTCTTT
D gene: NA
J gene: TRBJ1-1
CDR3 length: 13
V gene: TRBV7-9
clone size: NA

CDR3 protein: CASSQGAGTENGNTIYF
CDR3 DNA: TGTGCCAGCAGCCAAGGGGCCGGGACAGAGAATGGAAACACCATATATTTT
D gene: TRBD1
J gene: TRBJ1-3
CDR3 length: 17
V gene: TRBV4-2
clone size: NA

CDR3 protein: CASSLDTSLSQYF
CDR3 DNA: TGTGCCAGCAGCTTGGACACTTCCCTTTCCCAGTACTTC
D gene: NA
J gene: TRBJ2-7
CDR3 length: 13
V gene: TRBV5-5
clone size: NA

CDR3 protein: CASTLVRVPLIDEQFF
CDR3 DNA: TGTGCCAGCACCCTTGTACGGGTTCCTTTAATCGATGAGCAGTTCTTC
D gene: NA
J gene: TRBJ2-1
CDR3 length: 16
V gene: TRBV6-4
clone size: NA

CDR3 protein: CASSRQYFEEKLFF
CDR3 DNA: TGTGCCAGCAGTCGACAGTATTTCGAGGAAAAACTGTTTTTT
D gene: NA
J gene: TRBJ1-4
CDR3 length: 14
V gene: TRBV6-2/TRBV6-3
clone size: NA

CDR3 protein: CASSERDTHNEKLFF
CDR3 DNA: TGTGCCAGCAGCGAGAGGGACACCCATAATGAAAAACTGTTTTTT
D gene: NA
J gene: TRBJ1-4
CDR3 length: 15
V gene: TRBV4-2
clone size: NA

CDR3 protein: CASSLSSGPYNEQFF
CDR3 DNA: TGTGCCAGCAGTTTGTCTAGCGGTCCCTACAATGAGCAGTTCTTC
D gene: TRBD2
J gene: TRBJ2-1
CDR3 length: 15
V gene: TRBV28
clone size: NA

CDR3 protein: CASSGRQTSNQPQHF
CDR3 DNA: TGCGCCAGCAGCGGCAGACAGACTAGCAATCAGCCCCAGCATTTT
D gene: NA
J gene: TRBJ1-5
CDR3 length: 15
V gene: TRBV4-1
clone size: once

CDR3 protein: CASSVTDSGQETQYF
CDR3 DNA: TGTGCCAGCAGCGTAACGGATTCGGGGCAAGAGACCCAGTACTTC
D gene: NA
J gene: TRBJ2-5
CDR3 length: 15
V gene: TRBV9
clone size: NA

CDR3 protein: CAISESSERKLFF
CDR3 DNA: TGTGCCATCAGTGAGTCCTCGGAACGCAAGCTGTTCTTC
D gene: NA
J gene: TRBJ2-1
CDR3 length: 13
V gene: TRBV10-3
clone size: NA

CDR3 protein: CASSFGTTEAFF
CDR3 DNA: TGTGCCAGCAGTTTCGGCACGACTGAAGCTTTCTTT
D gene: NA
J gene: TRBJ1-1
CDR3 length: 12
V gene: TRBV12-3/TRBV12-4
clone size: NA

CDR3 protein: CASSSQGHREKLFF
CDR3 DNA: TGTGCCAGCAGCTCCCAGGGACATAGGGAAAAACTGTTTTTT
D gene: NA
J gene: TRBJ1-4
CDR3 length: 14
V gene: TRBV7-9
clone size: NA

CDR3 protein: CASSLTGLETQYF
CDR3 DNA: TGTGCCAGCAGCTTAACCGGGCTGGAGACCCAGTACTTC
D gene: NA
J gene: TRBJ2-5
CDR3 length: 13
V gene: TRBV7-8
clone size: NA

CDR3 protein: CASSPRAVTGTDTQYF
CDR3 DNA: TGTGCCAGCTCACCACGAGCGGTGACCGGGACAGATACGCAGTATTTT
D gene: NA
J gene: TRBJ2-3
CDR3 length: 16
V gene: TRBV18
clone size: NA

CDR3 protein: CASSPTGSGANVLTF
CDR3 DNA: TGTGCCAGCAGCCCAACTGGCTCTGGGGCCAACGTCCTGACTTTC
D gene: NA
J gene: TRBJ2-6
CDR3 length: 15
V gene: TRBV7-2
clone size: NA

CDR3 protein: CASSQETELATNEKLFF
CDR3 DNA: TGCGCCAGCAGCCAAGAGACAGAGCTTGCAACTAATGAAAAACTGTTTTTT
D gene: NA
J gene: TRBJ1-4
CDR3 length: 17
V gene: TRBV4-3
clone size: once

CDR3 protein: CASSLKNSHNQPQHF
CDR3 DNA: TGTGCCAGCAGTTTAAAAAATTCTCACAATCAGCCCCAGCATTTT
D gene: NA
J gene: TRBJ1-5
CDR3 length: 15
V gene: TRBV27
clone size: NA

CDR3 protein: CASSYSWTTSYNEQFF
CDR3 DNA: TGTGCCAGCAGTTACTCTTGGACGACCTCCTACAATGAGCAGTTCTTC
D gene: NA
J gene: TRBJ2-1
CDR3 length: 16
V gene: TRBV6-5
clone size: NA

CDR3 protein: CASSMEAMGTYEQYF
CDR3 DNA: TGTGCCAGTAGTATGGAGGCTATGGGGACCTACGAGCAGTACTTC
D gene: NA
J gene: TRBJ2-7
CDR3 length: 15
V gene: TRBV19
clone size: NA

CDR3 protein: CSVERIRGEQYF
CDR3 DNA: TGCAGCGTTGAGCGTATCAGGGGCGAGCAGTACTTC
D gene: NA
J gene: TRBJ2-7
CDR3 length: 12
V gene: TRBV29-1
clone size: few

CDR3 protein: CASSGGANYGYTF
CDR3 DNA: TGTGCCAGCAGCGGGGGAGCTAACTATGGCTACACCTTC
D gene: NA
J gene: TRBJ1-2
CDR3 length: 13
V gene: TRBV6-5
clone size: once

CDR3 protein: CASSPTGNEQFF
CDR3 DNA: TGCGCCAGCAGCCCGACGGGCAATGAGCAGTTCTTC
D gene: NA
J gene: TRBJ2-1
CDR3 length: 12
V gene: TRBV5-1
clone size: once

CDR3 protein: CASSLRGGDNSPLHF
CDR3 DNA: TGTGCCAGCAGCTTGCGGGGAGGGGATAATTCACCCCTCCACTTT
D gene: NA
J gene: TRBJ1-6
CDR3 length: 15
V gene: TRBV6-5
clone size: NA